These T cell receptor beta chains were read from a single sample in a study of blood T cell repertoires in COVID-19. Generated by immunoSEQ multiplex PCR, the TCRdb table keeps only in-frame clones and is missing some. The sample lists 380,000 or so clones; roughly nine tenths were seen once. Input material: peripheral blood. The receptors here all came from a man aged 35-49 years with acute or convalescent COVID-19. The conserved cysteine and the conserved F or W are not part of the CDR3 here. Only some rows state a clone size, as once, few, many or a class for expanded clones.

CDR3: ASRSDSMNTEAF
size: -
V: TRBV19

CDR3: AYDRGLTEAF
size: -
V: TRBV30

CDR3: ASSGLSGGSIHEQY
size: -
V: TRBV5-4

CDR3: ATSSLSSYNYGYT
size: -
V: TRBV15

CDR3: ASKDRALLYEQY
size: -
V: TRBV6-5

CDR3: ASSLRQGAGTEAF
size: -
V: TRBV14

CDR3: ASTAGTSGVNEQF
size: -
V: TRBV11-3

CDR3: ASSLREGNTEAF
size: -
V: TRBV11-2

CDR3: ASSPISGRHEETQY
size: -
V: TRBV9

CDR3: ASARGGTYNEQF
size: -
V: TRBV11-3

CDR3: ASSQVQGVNTEAF
size: few
V: TRBV4-2

CDR3: ASSMGTGLYNEQF
size: -
V: TRBV7-9

CDR3: ASSQGGGPEAF
size: -
V: TRBV4-1

CDR3: ASHMGAETGELF
size: -
V: TRBV10-3

CDR3: ATSRDHASGGSYEQY
size: -
V: TRBV15

CDR3: ASSDPGLSGELF
size: -
V: TRBV2

CDR3: ASRRQGGSYEQY
size: -
V: TRBV28

CDR3: ASSKDQGAGANVLT
size: -
V: TRBV28

CDR3: ASSFDGGNEQF
size: -
V: TRBV27

CDR3: ASSPPEGPNHEAF
size: -
V: TRBV18

CDR3: ASSRGEGQPQH
size: -
V: TRBV2

CDR3: ASSFIQGREKLF
size: -
V: TRBV28

CDR3: ASSLVRALSGNTIY
size: -
V: TRBV7-2

CDR3: ASSGTGRTDTQY
size: -
V: TRBV5-5

CDR3: ASTLGKPGQTNQPQH
size: -
V: TRBV19

CDR3: AWSAGTGTRQETQY
size: -
V: TRBV30

CDR3: ASMRDREENQPQH
size: few
V: TRBV28

CDR3: ASSPRAPEQF
size: -
V: TRBV27

CDR3: ASSSWDREGETQY
size: -
V: TRBV28

CDR3: ASSFGRKKTQY
size: -
V: TRBV27

CDR3: ASSESPGTALGNQPQH
size: -
V: TRBV6-1

CDR3: AIQGSGVNYNEQF
size: -
V: TRBV7-8

CDR3: ASSITGGDSPLH
size: -
V: TRBV5-1

CDR3: ASSPDSFYNSPLH
size: -
V: TRBV6-5

CDR3: ASSPDINQPQH
size: -
V: TRBV18

CDR3: ASSLGGTPSYEQY
size: -
V: TRBV5-8

CDR3: SVEGGAEAF
size: -
V: TRBV29-1

CDR3: SVDLAGVGEQY
size: -
V: TRBV29-1

CDR3: SATGIGTEAF
size: -
V: TRBV29-1

CDR3: ATSRDRPYEQY
size: -
V: TRBV15

CDR3: ASSIVLAAEQY
size: -
V: TRBV19

CDR3: ASSLSDSSWVDEQY
size: -
V: TRBV27

CDR3: ASSQAGARTEAF
size: once
V: TRBV4-1

CDR3: ASSEGQGGDGYT
size: -
V: TRBV5-1